Listed here is a single TCR beta chain. Antigen unknown. The data belong to a study of glioma-infiltrating T cells after dendritic cell vaccination. Study overall: Three intradermal dendritic cell vaccine injections were given every two weeks. Study conclusions and caveats: Survival was not directly related to TCR clonality in these patients.

V was clipped by 7 bases and J by 7 bases; unmatched bases: 11. CDR3 length equals 15 residues. Germline V gives CDR1 SNHLY, CDR2 FYNNEI. Clones were sequenced by immunoSEQ multiplex PCR, and TCRdb holds only the in-frame ones, with some missing. Among 50,000 to 55,000 clones, about 88% were seen once, and the ten largest hold around 5%. Regarding time point: after dendritic cell vaccination, including at tumor progression/relapse. Patients had residual fresh-frozen tumor tissue and more than two years of survival data. All glioblastoma patients lacked an isocitrate dehydrogenase mutation. The rearrangement links TRBV2 to TRBJ1-5, with 9 bases fitting TRBD1. The clonotype was recovered from a human donor with glioblastoma. The sample consisted of blood, taken after dendritic cell vaccination. CDR3 sequence reads: CASKTEQGARQPQHF. The CDR3 nucleotides are TGTGCCAGCAAAACTGAACAGGGGGCTAGGCAGCCCCAGCATTTT.